The rows below give T cell receptor beta chains drawn from one sample of a study of identical twins. A single record per CDR3 protein comes from TCRdb applying MiXCR to the 5' RACE reads. The profile shows 420,000 or so distinct CDR3 sequences, around 18% of them singletons. The sample consisted of naive T cells sorted from blood. The receptor set was obtained from a man between 50 and 59 years old in good health. Each CDR3 is given with its conserved first and last residue. The order of the fields is J gene, V gene, D gene, clone size, CDR3 protein, CDR3 DNA. D genes are given only for firm matches. Clone size is shown for a subset of rows, as once, few, many or a class of expanded clone.

j_gene: TRBJ2-7
v_gene: TRBV12-3/TRBV12-4
d_gene: NA
abundance: NA
CDR3aa: CASSLDGSSAEQYF
CDR3nt: TGTGCCAGCAGTTTAGATGGGTCCTCGGCCGAGCAGTACTTC

j_gene: TRBJ2-7
v_gene: TRBV5-6
d_gene: NA
abundance: few
CDR3aa: CASSLRGQPSYEQYF
CDR3nt: TGTGCCAGCAGCCTACGGGGCCAACCCTCCTACGAGCAGTACTTC

j_gene: TRBJ2-1
v_gene: TRBV12-3/TRBV12-4
d_gene: TRBD1
abundance: NA
CDR3aa: CASRSKRTGDNEQFF
CDR3nt: TGTGCCAGCAGATCTAAAAGGACAGGGGACAATGAGCAGTTCTTC

j_gene: TRBJ2-3
v_gene: TRBV28
d_gene: TRBD2
abundance: NA
CDR3aa: CASSWKTSGSDTQYF
CDR3nt: TGTGCCAGCAGTTGGAAGACTAGCGGGAGTGATACGCAGTATTTT

j_gene: TRBJ1-1
v_gene: TRBV28
d_gene: NA
abundance: many
CDR3aa: CASSFSGGTEAFF
CDR3nt: TGTGCCAGCAGTTTTAGCGGCGGCACTGAAGCTTTCTTT

j_gene: TRBJ1-1
v_gene: TRBV20-1
d_gene: NA
abundance: NA
CDR3aa: CSANSGTRINTEAFF
CDR3nt: TGCAGTGCGAATTCCGGGACGCGGATTAACACTGAAGCTTTCTTT

j_gene: TRBJ2-7
v_gene: TRBV27
d_gene: TRBD2
abundance: few
CDR3aa: CASSLSRGYEQYF
CDR3nt: TGTGCCAGCAGTTTATCGCGGGGGTACGAGCAGTACTTC

j_gene: TRBJ2-1
v_gene: TRBV20-1
d_gene: NA
abundance: NA
CDR3aa: CSARDRTTLEQFF
CDR3nt: TGCAGTGCTAGAGACAGGACTACCCTAGAGCAGTTCTTC

j_gene: TRBJ2-7
v_gene: TRBV29-1
d_gene: TRBD1
abundance: NA
CDR3aa: CSVTNRDRVYEQYF
CDR3nt: TGCAGCGTTACGAACCGGGACAGGGTCTACGAGCAGTACTTC

j_gene: TRBJ2-7
v_gene: TRBV4-2
d_gene: TRBD2
abundance: many
CDR3aa: CASSQVLAGGPTGEQYF
CDR3nt: TGTGCCAGCAGCCAGGTCTTAGCGGGGGGGCCGACGGGCGAGCAGTACTTC